Presented here are 19 T cell receptor beta chains from one specimen sequenced in a study of blood T cell repertoires in COVID-19. Libraries were prepared by immunoSEQ multiplex PCR; TCRdb keeps only in-frame clonotypes and omits some of them. The table includes roughly 200,000 clones, about 87% detected once. The sequenced sample consisted of PBMCs or T cells enriched from blood (not recorded which). The receptors come from a man aged 30-40 years who had recovered from COVID-19.

The rearrangement uses TRBV9 and TRBJ2-1; 7 bases align to TRBD2. V shed 1 base, J shed 5 bases, and the junction held 9 bases outside the gene matches. Germline CDR1 reads SGDLS; CDR2 reads YYNGEE. The CDR3 consists of 16 residues. The CDR3 region is CASSVRAGDINNEQFF. CDR3 nucleotide sequence: TGTGCCAGCAGCGTAAGGGCGGGAGACATTAACAATGAGCAGTTCTTC.

This rearrangement joins TRBV6-2 or TRBV6-3 to TRBJ2-1; 9 bases fit TRBD2. Germline CDR1 MNHEY, CDR2 SVGEGT. The J segment lost 13 bases and the V segment lost 6 bases, leaving 16 bases of the junction unmatched. The CDR3 spans 15 residues. DNA for the CDR3: TGTGCCAGCAGCCCCAACTGGGCGCGGGGGGGGGAACAGTTCTTC. It encodes CASSPNWARGGEQFF.

This sequence joins TRBV7-9 and TRBJ1-2, with TRBD1 as a possible D gene (5 bases). The CDR3 loop spans 13 amino acids. The V gene lost 1 base and the J gene lost 9 bases, with 12 bases spanning the gap. Germline V gene lookup returns CDR1 SEHNR and CDR2 FQNEAQ (reference sequence). The CDR3 DNA is TGTGCCAGCAGCTTAGGGTTGGAGGGGAGCTACACCTTC. Encoded protein: CASSLGLEGSYTF. The full variable domain, with the rest looked up from reference TRBV7-9 and TRBJ1-2, is DTGVSQNPRHKITKRGQNVTFRCDPISEHNRLYWYRQTLGQGPEFLTYFQNEAQLEKSRLLSDRFSAERPKGSFSTLEIQRTEQGDSAMYLCASSLGLEGSYTFGSGTRLTVV.

The CDR3 loop is CASSPDRAVNQPQHF. The CDR3, as DNA: TGTGCCAGCTCTCCGGACAGGGCGGTGAATCAGCCCCAGCATTTT. This chain uses TRBV18 with TRBJ1-5; TRBD1 agrees at 8 bases. CDR1 and CDR2 from the germline V gene are KGHSH and LQKENI. With 6 bases clipped from V and 4 bases from J, the junction kept 8 bases outside the gene matches. The CDR3 consists of 15 residues.

The CDR3 coding sequence is TGTGCCAGCAGTTTACCCGGGACAGATACGCAGTATTTT. Its translation: CASSLPGTDTQYF. The V gene is TRBV12-3 or TRBV12-4, the J gene TRBJ2-3; D gene uncertain. The V end was cut by 2 bases, the J end by 3 bases, with 6 bases between. CDR3 size: 13 residues.

This chain uses TRBV2 with TRBJ2-2; TRBD1 matches 9 bases. The CDR3 runs to 15 residues. Germline V lookup: CDR1 SNHLY, CDR2 FYNNEI. V was clipped by 7 bases and J by 7 bases; unmatched bases: 10. CDR3 protein: CASTLRDRADGELFF. The CDR3 coding sequence is TGTGCCAGCACCCTCCGGGACAGGGCGGACGGGGAGCTGTTTTTT. Full variable domain (rest looked up from reference TRBV2 and TRBJ2-2): EPEVTQTPSHQVTQMGQEVILRCVPISNHLYFYWYRQILGQKVEFLVSFYNNEISEKSEIFDDQFSVERPDGSNFTLKIRSTKLEDSAMYFCASTLRDRADGELFFGEGSRLTVL.

The chain has TRBV29-1 and TRBJ2-5; TRBD1 aligns across 12 bases. The V and J ends lost 4 bases and 5 bases, in that order; junction bases with no gene match: 11. The germline V gene encodes CDR1 SQVTM and CDR2 ANQGSEA. This CDR3 contains 16 residues. CDR3 residues: CSVVGLGQGASETQYF. DNA for the CDR3: TGCAGCGTTGTTGGCTTGGGACAGGGGGCGAGTGAGACCCAGTACTTC.

DNA for the CDR3: TGTGCCAGCGGCAAGGGGTCAGGTGGGCACAATGAGCAGTTCTTC. Translation gives CASGKGSGGHNEQFF. The J gene is TRBJ2-1, the V gene TRBV6-5, with a possible D match to TRBD1 (5 bases). Germline CDR1 reads MNHEY; CDR2 reads SVGAGI. V was clipped by 8 bases and J by 5 bases, with 19 bases between them. This CDR3 has 15 residues.

This chain joins TRBV4-1 and TRBJ2-1, with D possibly TRBD2 on 6 matching bases. Germline V CDR1 and CDR2: MGHRA, YSYEKL. Trimming took 0 bases from V and 1 from J, leaving 25 bases between them. The CDR3 is 21 amino acids. The CDR3 sequence is CASSQDDPAGRRIGSYNEQFF. DNA of the CDR3: TGCGCCAGCAGCCAAGATGACCCGGCGGGGAGGCGGATAGGTTCCTACAATGAGCAGTTCTTC.

This clone has a handful of counts. V is TRBV27 and J is TRBJ2-3, with 7 positions matching TRBD1. The V and J ends lost 5 bases and 4 bases, in that order; junction bases with no gene match: 6. The germline gives CDR1 MNHEY, CDR2 SMNVEV (reference sequence). The CDR3 spans 14 residues. CDR3: CASSRDRGADTQYF. The CDR3 nucleotides read TGTGCCAGCAGTAGGGACAGAGGGGCAGATACGCAGTATTTT.

The rearrangement uses TRBV28 and TRBJ2-3; tentative D call: TRBD2 (6 bases). Germline-derived CDR1 and CDR2 are MDHEN and SYDVKM. Trimming took 5 bases from V and 6 from J, leaving 15 bases between them. The CDR3 runs 14 residues. CDR3: CASSGGGLLDTQYF. The CDR3 bases are TGTGCCAGCAGTGGGGGAGGACTACTTGATACGCAGTATTTT.

The V gene is TRBV19, the J gene TRBJ1-5; no clear D gene. Germline V CDR1 and CDR2: LNHDA, SQIVND (reference sequence). V was shortened by 5 bases and J by 0 bases, with 11 bases between the two germline ends. The CDR3 has 15 amino acids. CDR3 coding DNA: TGTGCCAGTAGTTCCCAGGCTTATAGCAATCAGCCCCAGCATTTT. Its translation is CASSSQAYSNQPQHF. Combining the CDR3 with reference TRBV19 and TRBJ1-5 gives the whole variable domain DGGITQSPKYLFRKEGQNVTLSCEQNLNHDAMYWYRQDPGQGLRLIYYSQIVNDFQKGDIAEGYSVSREKKESFPLTVTSAQKNPTAFYLCASSSQAYSNQPQHFGDGTRLSIL.

The chain is built from TRBV7-9 and TRBJ2-7, with 7 bases that match TRBD1. The germline V gene encodes CDR1 SEHNR and CDR2 FQNEAQ (reference sequence). After removal of 0 bases from V and 2 bases from J, the junction contained 4 bases not matched to a gene. This CDR3 has 15 amino acids. Here the CDR3 DNA reads TGTGCCAGCAGCTTAGCCGGGACAGAGGCCTACGAGCAGTACTTC. The encoded protein is CASSLAGTEAYEQYF.

This clone was seen only a few times. The chain has TRBV19 and TRBJ1-1; 9 positions match TRBD1. CDR1 is LNHDA, CDR2 SQIVND, per germline (reference sequence). Trimming removed 7 bases from V and 1 base from J; junction bases left unmatched: 7. The CDR3 extends over 15 amino acids. The CDR3 sequence is CASNKPGQGNTEAFF. CDR3 DNA: TGTGCCAGTAATAAGCCGGGACAGGGGAACACTGAAGCTTTCTTT.

This chain joins TRBV6-5 and TRBJ2-3, with no clear D. Germline V gives CDR1 MNHEY, CDR2 SVGAGI. Trimming pared 2 bases from V and 0 bases from J, leaving 6 bases between. The CDR3 is 14 amino acids. CDR3 loop: CASSYPQSTDTQYF. The CDR3 nucleotides are TGTGCCAGCAGTTACCCCCAGAGCACAGATACGCAGTATTTT.

The chain uses TRBV4-1 and TRBJ2-7; 10 bases fit TRBD1. Trimming removed 1 base from V and 2 bases from J; junction bases left unmatched: 2. This CDR3 is 15 amino acids long. CDR1 is MGHRA, CDR2 YSYEKL, per germline. The CDR3 loop is CASSQGDRGAYEQYF. The CDR3 DNA follows: TGCGCCAGCAGCCAAGGGGACAGGGGTGCCTACGAGCAGTACTTC.

This chain joins TRBV18 and TRBJ2-7, with D possibly being TRBD1 (5 bases). The germline V and J ends were trimmed by 3 bases and 3 bases, with 12 bases remaining between them. This CDR3 comprises 14 residues. The germline gives CDR1 KGHSH, CDR2 LQKENI. For the CDR3, the DNA is TGTGCCAGCTCACCGCACAGGAGCCACTACGAGCAGTACTTC. This sequence encodes CASSPHRSHYEQYF. Full variable domain (outside the CDR3, taken from reference TRBV18 and TRBJ2-7): NAGVMQNPRHLVRRRGQEARLRCSPMKGHSHVYWYRQLPEEGLKFMVYLQKENIIDESGMPKERFSAEFPKEGPSILRIQQVVRGDSAAYFCASSPHRSHYEQYFGPGTRLTVT.

This clone was found once. This chain links TRBV10-1 with TRBJ1-6; TRBD1 is a possible D gene (6 bases). This CDR3 contains 16 residues. Germline V lookup: CDR1 WNHNN, CDR2 SYGVQD (reference sequence). V was clipped by 3 bases and J by 3 bases, with 12 bases between them. In DNA form, the CDR3 reads TGCGCCAGCAGTGACGGGTCCAGGGGCTATAATTCACCCCTCCACTTT. It codes for CASSDGSRGYNSPLHF.

The V and J genes are TRBV3-1 (or the pseudogene TRBV3-2) and TRBJ1-2, with TRBD1 identical over 10 bases. Trimming cost V 5 bases and J 8 bases; bases outside gene matches: 8. Per germline, CDR1 LGHDT and CDR2 YNNKEL (reference sequence). This CDR3 spans 14 amino acids. The CDR3 region is CASSSRDRGWGYTF. CDR3 sequence (DNA): TGTGCCAGCAGCTCCCGGGACAGGGGCTGGGGCTACACCTTC.